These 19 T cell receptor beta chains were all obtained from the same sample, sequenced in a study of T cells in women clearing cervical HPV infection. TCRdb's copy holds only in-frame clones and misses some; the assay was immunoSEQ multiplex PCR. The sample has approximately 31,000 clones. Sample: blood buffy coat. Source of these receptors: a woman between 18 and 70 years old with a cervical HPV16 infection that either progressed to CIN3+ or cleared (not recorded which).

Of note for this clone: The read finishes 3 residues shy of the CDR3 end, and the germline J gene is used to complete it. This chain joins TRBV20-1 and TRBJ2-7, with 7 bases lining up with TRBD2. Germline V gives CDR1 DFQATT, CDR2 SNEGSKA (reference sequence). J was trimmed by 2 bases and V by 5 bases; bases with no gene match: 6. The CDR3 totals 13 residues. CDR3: CSAVGGLTYEQYF. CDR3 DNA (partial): TGCAGTGCTGTCGGGGGGTTGACCTACGAG.

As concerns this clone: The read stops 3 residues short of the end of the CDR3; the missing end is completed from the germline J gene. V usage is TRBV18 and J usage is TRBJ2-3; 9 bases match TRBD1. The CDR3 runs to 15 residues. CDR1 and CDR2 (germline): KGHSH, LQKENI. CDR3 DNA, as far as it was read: TGTGCCAGCTCACCAGGACAGGGGAGCAATCAGCCG. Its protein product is CASSPGQGSNQP. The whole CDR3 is CASSPGQGSNQPQYF.

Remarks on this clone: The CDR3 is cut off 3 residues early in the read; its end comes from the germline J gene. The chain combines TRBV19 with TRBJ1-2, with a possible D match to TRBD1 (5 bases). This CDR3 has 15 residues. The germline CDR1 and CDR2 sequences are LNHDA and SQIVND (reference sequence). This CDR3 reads CASRKGPSSSYDYTF. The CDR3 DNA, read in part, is TGTGCCAGTAGAAAGGGGCCCTCGAGCTCCTACGAC.

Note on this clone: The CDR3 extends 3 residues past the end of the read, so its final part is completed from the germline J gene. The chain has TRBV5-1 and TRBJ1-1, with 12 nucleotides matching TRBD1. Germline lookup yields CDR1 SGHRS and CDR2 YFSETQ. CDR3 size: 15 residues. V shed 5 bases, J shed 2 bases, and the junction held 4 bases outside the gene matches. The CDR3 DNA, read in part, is TGCGCCAGCAGGACAGGGACAGGGGGCAACACTGAA. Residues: CASRTGTGGNTE. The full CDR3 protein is CASRTGTGGNTEAFF.

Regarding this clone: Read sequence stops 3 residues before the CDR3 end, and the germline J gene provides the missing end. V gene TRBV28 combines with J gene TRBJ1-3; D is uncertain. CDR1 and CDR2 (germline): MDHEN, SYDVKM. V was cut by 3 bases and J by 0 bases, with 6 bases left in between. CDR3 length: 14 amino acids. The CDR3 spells CASSLTNSGNTIYF. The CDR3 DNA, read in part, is TGTGCCAGCAGTTTGACAAACTCTGGAAACACC.

The CDR3 bases that were read are TGTGCCAGTAGTATAACTGTGGGGACAGCCGGCGGAGGC. This gives the protein CASSITVGTAGGG. In full, the CDR3 reads CASSITVGTAGGGYTF. The V gene is TRBV19, the J gene TRBJ1-2; the match to TRBD1 covers 7 bases. The read is 3 residues too short to cover the CDR3 end, so that end is filled in from the germline J gene. CDR1 and CDR2 from the germline V gene are LNHDA and SQIVND (reference sequence). The CDR3 covers 16 residues.

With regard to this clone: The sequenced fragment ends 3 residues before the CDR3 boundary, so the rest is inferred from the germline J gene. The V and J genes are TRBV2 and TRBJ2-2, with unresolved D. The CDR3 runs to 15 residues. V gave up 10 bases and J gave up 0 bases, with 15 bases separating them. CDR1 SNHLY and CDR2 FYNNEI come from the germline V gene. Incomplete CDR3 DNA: TGTGCCATCTCTCAGCAGAGCGCGAACACCGGGGAG. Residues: CAISQQSANTGE. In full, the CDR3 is CAISQQSANTGELFF.

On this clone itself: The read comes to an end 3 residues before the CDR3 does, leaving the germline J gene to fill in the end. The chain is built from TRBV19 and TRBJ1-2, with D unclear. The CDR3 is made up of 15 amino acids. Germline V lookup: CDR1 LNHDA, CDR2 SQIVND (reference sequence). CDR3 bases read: TGTGCCAGTAGTATCAGCGGGTCCGGATACAATGAC. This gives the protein CASSISGSGYND. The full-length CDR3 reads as CASSISGSGYNDYTF. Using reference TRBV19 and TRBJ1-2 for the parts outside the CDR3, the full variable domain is DGGITQSPKYLFRKEGQNVTLSCEQNLNHDAMYWYRQDPGQGLRLIYYSQIVNDFQKGDIAEGYSVSREKKESFPLTVTSAQKNPTAFYLCASSISGSGYNDYTFGSGTRLTVV.

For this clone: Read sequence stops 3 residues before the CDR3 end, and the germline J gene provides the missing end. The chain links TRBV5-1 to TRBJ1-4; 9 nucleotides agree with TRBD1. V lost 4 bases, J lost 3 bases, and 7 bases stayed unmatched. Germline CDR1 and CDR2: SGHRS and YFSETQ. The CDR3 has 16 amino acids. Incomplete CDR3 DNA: TGCGCCAGCAGCAGGACCGGGACAGGGCCTAATGAAAAA. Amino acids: CASSRTGTGPNEK. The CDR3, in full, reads CASSRTGTGPNEKLFF.

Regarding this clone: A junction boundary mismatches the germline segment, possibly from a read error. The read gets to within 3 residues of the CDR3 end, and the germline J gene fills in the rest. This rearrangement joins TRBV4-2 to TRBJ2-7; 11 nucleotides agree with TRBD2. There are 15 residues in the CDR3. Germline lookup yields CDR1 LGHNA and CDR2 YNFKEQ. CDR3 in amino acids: CASSQGTSGTYEQYF. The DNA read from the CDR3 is TGCGCCAGCAGCCAAGGGACTAGCGGTACCTACGAG.

CDR3 sequence: CAWSGGTSGVYNEQFF. The DNA read from the CDR3 is TGTGCCTGGAGCGGGGGCACTAGCGGAGTCTACAATGAG. The chain couples TRBV30 to TRBJ2-1; 8 nucleotides align to TRBD2. Read sequence stops 3 residues before the CDR3 end, and the germline J gene provides the missing end. Trimming took 3 bases from V and 3 from J; bases not matched to a gene: 10. Per germline, CDR1 GTSNPN and CDR2 SVGIG (reference sequence). The CDR3 covers 16 residues.

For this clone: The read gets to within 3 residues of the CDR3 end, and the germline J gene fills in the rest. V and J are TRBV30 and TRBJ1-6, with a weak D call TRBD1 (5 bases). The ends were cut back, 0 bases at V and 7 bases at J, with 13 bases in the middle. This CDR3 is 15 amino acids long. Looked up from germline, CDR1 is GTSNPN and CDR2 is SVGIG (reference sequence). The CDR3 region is CAWSVQSGGNSPLHF. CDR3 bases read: TGTGCCTGGAGTGTACAGTCCGGGGGGAATTCACCC.

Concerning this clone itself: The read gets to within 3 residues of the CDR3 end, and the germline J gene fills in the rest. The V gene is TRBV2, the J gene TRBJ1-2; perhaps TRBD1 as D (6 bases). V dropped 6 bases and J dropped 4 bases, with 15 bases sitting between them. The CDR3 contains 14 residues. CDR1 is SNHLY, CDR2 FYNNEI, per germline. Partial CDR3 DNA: TGTGCCAGCAGCTACAGGGAGCGGAGCTATGGC. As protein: CASSYRERSYG. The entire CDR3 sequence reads CASSYRERSYGYTF. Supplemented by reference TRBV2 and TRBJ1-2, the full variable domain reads EPEVTQTPSHQVTQMGQEVILRCVPISNHLYFYWYRQILGQKVEFLVSFYNNEISEKSEIFDDQFSVERPDGSNFTLKIRSTKLEDSAMYFCASSYRERSYGYTFGSGTRLTVV.

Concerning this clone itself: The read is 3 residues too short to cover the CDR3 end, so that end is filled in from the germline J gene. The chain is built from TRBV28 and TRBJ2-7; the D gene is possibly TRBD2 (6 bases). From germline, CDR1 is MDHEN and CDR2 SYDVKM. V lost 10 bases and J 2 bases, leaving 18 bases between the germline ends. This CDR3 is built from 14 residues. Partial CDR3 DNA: TGTGCCATAAGCACACGGGGGAATACCTACGAG. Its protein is CAISTRGNTYE. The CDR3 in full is CAISTRGNTYEQYF.

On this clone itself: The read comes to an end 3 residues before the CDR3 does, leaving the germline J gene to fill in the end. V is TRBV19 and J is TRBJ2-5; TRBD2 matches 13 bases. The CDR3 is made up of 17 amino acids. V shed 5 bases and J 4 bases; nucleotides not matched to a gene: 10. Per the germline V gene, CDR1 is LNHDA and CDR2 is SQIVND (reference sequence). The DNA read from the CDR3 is TGTGCCAGTAGTGCCCGGACTAGCGGGAGCAGGTTAGAGACC. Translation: CASSARTSGSRLET. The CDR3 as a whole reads CASSARTSGSRLETQYF.

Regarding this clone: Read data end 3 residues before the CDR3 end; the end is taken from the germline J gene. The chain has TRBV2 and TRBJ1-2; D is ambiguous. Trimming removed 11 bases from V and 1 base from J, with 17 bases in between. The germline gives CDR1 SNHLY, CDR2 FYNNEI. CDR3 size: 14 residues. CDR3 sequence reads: CASTDTGGNYGYTF. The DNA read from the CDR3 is TGTGCCTCCACAGACACCGGTGGTAACTATGGC.

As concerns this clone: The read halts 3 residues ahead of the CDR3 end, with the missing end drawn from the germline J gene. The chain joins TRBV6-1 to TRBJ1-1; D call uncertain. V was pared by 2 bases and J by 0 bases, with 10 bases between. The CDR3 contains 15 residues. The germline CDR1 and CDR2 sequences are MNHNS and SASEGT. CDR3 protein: CASSEFLAVNTEAFF. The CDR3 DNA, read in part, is TGTGCCAGCAGTGAATTTCTGGCGGTGAACACTGAA.

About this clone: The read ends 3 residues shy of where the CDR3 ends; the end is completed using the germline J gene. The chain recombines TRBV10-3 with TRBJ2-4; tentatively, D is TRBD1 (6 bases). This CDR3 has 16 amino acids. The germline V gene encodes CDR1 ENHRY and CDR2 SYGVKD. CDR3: CAISESPLGQQETQYF. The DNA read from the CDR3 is TGTGCCATCAGTGAGTCTCCCCTCGGACAGCAAGAGACT.

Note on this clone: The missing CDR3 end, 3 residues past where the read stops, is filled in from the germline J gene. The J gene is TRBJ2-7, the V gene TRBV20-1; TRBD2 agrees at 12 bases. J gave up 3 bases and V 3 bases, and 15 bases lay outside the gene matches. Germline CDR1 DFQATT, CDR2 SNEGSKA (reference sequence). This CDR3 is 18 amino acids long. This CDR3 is CSARGRGWGTSGYYEQYF. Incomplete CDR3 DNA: TGCAGTGCTAGGGGGAGGGGATGGGGGACTAGCGGGTACTACGAG.